The entry below describes one T cell receptor beta chain. Its target is not known. The germline V and J ends were trimmed by 4 bases and 2 bases, with 12 bases remaining between them. The germline gives CDR1 SEHNR, CDR2 FQNEAQ (reference sequence). The CDR3 runs to 14 residues. The data were obtained in a study of human T cells and chemical hapten exposure. Findings and limits, study-wide: The study found that PT1 expanded TCR counts correlated positively with patch test score. Significantly greater numbers of large CDR3 similarity clusters came from expanded TCRs than from controls. Having alopecia, the donors may differ immunologically from healthy people.

TCRdb itself ran the RACE reads through MiXCR, one entry per CDR3 protein. The sample holds 150,000 to 200,000 distinct CDR3 sequences, 25% to 35% seen once. Time point meaning: pre-sensitization, week 0. As for treatment: therapeutic diphenylcyclopropenone sensitization with weekly scalp DPC. The material sequenced was whole blood, taken in connection with sensitization to the hapten diphenylcyclopropenone (DPC). This chain uses TRBV7-9 with TRBJ2-7, with D possibly TRBD2 on 6 matching bases. This TCR was sampled from a woman in her thirties with alopecia areata. Some clones in this sample may be carry-over from other donors' samples. The CDR3 DNA is TGTGCCAGCAGCTCGGGACTCAAGGCCTACGAGCAGTACTTC. It codes for CASSSGLKAYEQYF.